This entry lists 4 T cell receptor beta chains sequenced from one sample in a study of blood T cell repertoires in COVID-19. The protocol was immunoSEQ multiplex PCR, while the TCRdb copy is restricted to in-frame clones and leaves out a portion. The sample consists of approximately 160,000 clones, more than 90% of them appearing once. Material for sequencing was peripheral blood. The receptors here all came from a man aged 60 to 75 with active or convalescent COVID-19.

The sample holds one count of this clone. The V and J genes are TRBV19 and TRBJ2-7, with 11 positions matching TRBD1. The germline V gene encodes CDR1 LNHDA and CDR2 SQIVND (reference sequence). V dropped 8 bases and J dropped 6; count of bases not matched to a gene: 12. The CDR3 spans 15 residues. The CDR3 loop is CASGSVLGTGGEQYF. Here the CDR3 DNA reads TGTGCCAGTGGTTCAGTCCTAGGGACAGGGGGCGAGCAGTACTTC.

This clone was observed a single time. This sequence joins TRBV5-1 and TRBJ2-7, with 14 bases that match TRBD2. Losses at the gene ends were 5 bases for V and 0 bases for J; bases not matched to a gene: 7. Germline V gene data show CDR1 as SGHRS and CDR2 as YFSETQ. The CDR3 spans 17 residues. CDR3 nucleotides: TGCGCCAGCAGACCAAGGACTAGCGGGAGGAGCTCCTACGAGCAGTACTTC. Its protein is CASRPRTSGRSSYEQYF.

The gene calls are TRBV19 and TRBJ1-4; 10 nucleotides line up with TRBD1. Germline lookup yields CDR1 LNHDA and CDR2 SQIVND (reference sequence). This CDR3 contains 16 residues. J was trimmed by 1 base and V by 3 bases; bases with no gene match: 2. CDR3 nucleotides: TGTGCCAGTAGTATGGGGGACAGGGGAACTAATGAAAAACTGTTTTTT. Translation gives CASSMGDRGTNEKLFF.

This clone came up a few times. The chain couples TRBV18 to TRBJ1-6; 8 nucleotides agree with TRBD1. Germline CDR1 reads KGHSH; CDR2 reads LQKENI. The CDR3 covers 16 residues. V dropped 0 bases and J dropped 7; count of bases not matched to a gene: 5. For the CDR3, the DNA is TGTGCCAGCTCACCACCGGGGACAGGATCCAATTCACCCCTCCACTTT. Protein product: CASSPPGTGSNSPLHF.